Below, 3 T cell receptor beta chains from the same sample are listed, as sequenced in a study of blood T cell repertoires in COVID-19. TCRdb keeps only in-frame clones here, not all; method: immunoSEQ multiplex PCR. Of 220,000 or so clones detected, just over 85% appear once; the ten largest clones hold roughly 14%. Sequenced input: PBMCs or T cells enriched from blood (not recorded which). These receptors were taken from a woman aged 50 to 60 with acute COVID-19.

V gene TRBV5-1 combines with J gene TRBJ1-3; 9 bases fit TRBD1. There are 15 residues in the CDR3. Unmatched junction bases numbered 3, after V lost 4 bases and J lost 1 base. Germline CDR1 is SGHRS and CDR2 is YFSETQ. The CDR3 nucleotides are TGCGCCAGCAGCCGACAGGGGGATTCTGGAAACACCATATATTTT. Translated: CASSRQGDSGNTIYF.

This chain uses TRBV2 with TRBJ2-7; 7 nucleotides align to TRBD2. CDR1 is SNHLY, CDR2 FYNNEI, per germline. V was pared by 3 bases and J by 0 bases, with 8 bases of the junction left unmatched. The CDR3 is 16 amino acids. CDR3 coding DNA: TGTGCCAGCAGTGAGACAGCGGGGCTAAGCTCCTACGAGCAGTACTTC. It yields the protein CASSETAGLSSYEQYF. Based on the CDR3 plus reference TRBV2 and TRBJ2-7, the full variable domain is EPEVTQTPSHQVTQMGQEVILRCVPISNHLYFYWYRQILGQKVEFLVSFYNNEISEKSEIFDDQFSVERPDGSNFTLKIRSTKLEDSAMYFCASSETAGLSSYEQYFGPGTRLTVT.

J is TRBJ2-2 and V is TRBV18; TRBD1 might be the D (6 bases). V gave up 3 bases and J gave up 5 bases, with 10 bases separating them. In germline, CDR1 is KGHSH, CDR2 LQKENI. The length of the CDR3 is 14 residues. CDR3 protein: CASSPSQGTGELFF. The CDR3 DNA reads TGTGCCAGCTCACCGTCTCAGGGGACCGGGGAGCTGTTTTTT.